This T cell receptor beta chain was retrieved from a study of radiotherapy plus CTLA-4 blockade in lung cancer. Profiled with immunoSEQ multiplex PCR; TCRdb holds only in-frame clones, not every one. The sample shows tens of thousands of clones, roughly 80% of them seen only once. In its sample, this clone was seen a few times. Germline V gene data show CDR1 as MNHEY and CDR2 as SVGAGI. The CDR3 length is 12 residues. V lost 5 bases, J lost 8 bases, and 5 bases stayed unmatched. The rearrangement uses TRBV6-5 and TRBJ1-1, with 7 bases that match TRBD1. Sequenced here: peripheral blood, sampled from a patient treated with radiotherapy plus ipilimumab. The source of this sequence is a human donor with non-small cell lung cancer who had a complete response to radiotherapy plus ipilimumab. The CDR3 reads CASSNRDSEAFF. Written as DNA, the CDR3 is TGTGCCAGCAGTAACCGGGACAGCGAAGCTTTCTTT.